This T cell receptor beta chain was observed in a study of shared clonotypes between healthy human individuals. Study-wide context: Two female and a few male donors aged 18 to 49 were enrolled. The plates for each donor numbered three CD4 naive, three CD4 memory, two CD8 naive and one CD8 memory.

Trimming took off 2 bases at V and 8 bases at J, with 10 bases between the two ends. This CDR3 is 13 amino acids long. Germline V gene sequence: CDR1 SGHTS, CDR2 YDEGEE. Sequencing used immunoSEQ multiplex PCR; TCRdb keeps in-frame clones, though not all of them. The table records about 2.4 million clones, roughly 93% of them present only once. Study-level points and caveats: All-four-donor shared clonotypes had higher generation probabilities than non-shared clonotypes did.

Remarks on this clone: What it binds is unknown.

Sequenced material: naive CD4+ T cells from PBMCs. Stated subset: CD45RA+ positively selected. This sequence was found in a man aged 18 to 30 in good health. Some clones in this sample may be carry-over from other donors' samples. The rearrangement uses TRBV5-8 and TRBJ1-4, with D uncertain. The CDR3, as DNA: TGTGCCAGCAGCTTCCAGCGAGCAGAAAAACTGTTTTTT. Protein: CASSFQRAEKLFF.